Listed here are 19 T cell receptor beta chains from one sample, sequenced in a study of OX40 agonist ivuxolimab in advanced cancers. The protocol was immunoSEQ multiplex PCR, while the TCRdb copy is restricted to in-frame clones and leaves out a portion. The sample has about 38,000 clones, 65% to 90% seen once. The material was CD4+ or CD8+ T cells sorted from blood, obtained in a trial of the OX40 agonist ivuxolimab. The receptors were gathered from an adult with an advanced solid tumor such as melanoma, head and neck, liver or kidney cancer.

The rearrangement joins TRBV6-1 to TRBJ2-7; 8 positions agree with TRBD1. CDR3 length: 13 residues. The germline V gene encodes CDR1 MNHNS and CDR2 SASEGT. Germline trimming cut 8 bases from V and 0 bases from J; bases unmatched to any gene: 3. The CDR3 loop is CASRQGTSYEQYF. DNA of the CDR3: TGTGCCAGCCGACAGGGGACCTCCTACGAGCAGTACTTC.

V is TRBV11-2 and J is TRBJ1-2; tentative D call: TRBD1 (6 bases). Germline V gene lookup returns CDR1 SGHAT and CDR2 FQNNGV. The CDR3 totals 15 residues. Trimming took off 4 bases at V and 4 bases at J, with 16 bases between the two ends. The CDR3 is CASSSVRGASYGYTF. Written as DNA, the CDR3 is TGTGCCAGCAGCTCAGTTCGGGGGGCCTCCTATGGCTACACCTTC.

A remark on this clone: Other nucleotide sequences from this sample produce the same CDR3. The rearrangement joins TRBV20-1 to TRBJ1-2, with no clear D. This CDR3 has 11 residues. Looked up from germline, CDR1 is DFQATT and CDR2 is SNEGSKA (reference sequence). V was shortened by 3 bases and J by 0 bases, with 2 bases between the two germline ends. CDR3 sequence: CSASPNYGYTF. The CDR3 DNA reads TGCAGTGCTAGCCCTAACTATGGCTACACCTTC.

J is TRBJ2-2 and V is TRBV25-1; TRBD1 or TRBD2 may be the D gene (5 bases each). This CDR3 is 15 amino acids long. Germline assignment: CDR1 MGHDK and CDR2 SYGVNS. The V end was cut by 5 bases, the J end by 4 bases, with 14 bases between. CDR3 sequence reads: CASSRAGTRTGELFF. In DNA form, the CDR3 reads TGTGCCAGCAGTAGGGCAGGGACCCGCACCGGGGAGCTGTTTTTT.

A single count supports this clone. The rearrangement links TRBV14 to TRBJ2-7, with 11 nucleotides matching TRBD2. The CDR3 has 15 amino acids. V gave up 0 bases and J gave up 6 bases; unmatched junction bases: 4. From germline, CDR1 is SGHDN and CDR2 FVKESK. The CDR3 DNA reads TGTGCCAGCAGCCAAGAACTAGCGGGAGTTGGCGAGCAGTACTTC. Translating it yields CASSQELAGVGEQYF.

V usage is TRBV30 and J usage is TRBJ2-5; tentatively, D is TRBD1 or TRBD2 (5 bases each). Per the germline V gene, CDR1 is GTSNPN and CDR2 is SVGIG (reference sequence). V was shortened by 5 bases and J by 0 bases, with 31 bases between the two germline ends. This CDR3 is 20 amino acids long. The CDR3 here is CAWDTRGQTLAERYQETQYF. The CDR3 region has the DNA TGTGCCTGGGACACCCGGGGCCAAACCCTCGCGGAACGGTACCAAGAGACCCAGTACTTC.

The V and J genes are TRBV4-1 and TRBJ2-1, with TRBD2 matching over 13 bases. Germline lookup yields CDR1 MGHRA and CDR2 YSYEKL. V shed 0 bases and J 2 bases; nucleotides not matched to a gene: 4. This CDR3 has 18 amino acids. The CDR3 spells CASSQDPTSGRAYNEQFF. The CDR3 DNA follows: TGCGCCAGCAGCCAAGACCCTACTAGCGGGAGGGCCTACAATGAGCAGTTCTTC.

This rearrangement joins TRBV10-3 to TRBJ1-3; tentative D call: TRBD1 (5 bases). Trimming removed 6 bases from V and 4 bases from J, with 19 bases in between. Germline V gene data show CDR1 as ENHRY and CDR2 as SYGVKD. The length of the CDR3 is 16 residues. CDR3 nucleotides: TGTGCCATCAGGGACCTTTATGGGGGTGCAGGAAACACCATATATTTT. Residues: CAIRDLYGGAGNTIYF.

The chain combines TRBV4-3 with TRBJ2-7; D unclear. This CDR3 region has 15 residues. Germline assignment: CDR1 LGHNA and CDR2 YSLEER. V was trimmed by 4 bases and J by 4 bases, leaving 17 bases between them. CDR3 sequence reads: CASSPTPFGAYEQYF. The DNA for the CDR3 is TGCGCCAGCAGCCCTACCCCCTTTGGAGCTTACGAGCAGTACTTC.

A remark on this clone: A read error may account for a junction end that differs from germline. The CDR3 loop is CASSPSGGRNTGEPFF. The CDR3 nucleotides are TGTGCCAGTAGTCCCAGCGGGGGCCGGAACACCGGGGAGCCGTTTTTT. The chain has TRBV19 and TRBJ2-2; 8 nucleotides line up with TRBD2. There are 16 residues in the CDR3. The germline V gene has CDR1 LNHDA and CDR2 SQIVND (reference sequence).

The gene calls are TRBV6-5 and TRBJ2-7; D may match TRBD1 or TRBD2 (5 bases each). The V and J ends lost 6 bases and 6 bases respectively, with 12 bases between them. Germline CDR1 MNHEY, CDR2 SVGAGI. This CDR3 is 12 amino acids long. CDR3 amino acids: CASRPTGGEQYF. As DNA, the CDR3 is TGTGCCAGCAGACCTACAGGAGGCGAGCAGTACTTC.

This clone was seen only once. The chain couples TRBV7-2 to TRBJ2-7; D may be TRBD2 (6 bases). Trimming cost V 5 bases and J 4 bases, with 18 bases left between them. Per the germline V gene, CDR1 is SGHTA and CDR2 is FQGNSA. This CDR3 region has 15 residues. In DNA form, the CDR3 reads TGTGCCAGCAGCCCCTTCGGGCTAGCGATGTACGAGCAGTACTTC. Protein sequence: CASSPFGLAMYEQYF.

A single count supports this clone. The V gene is TRBV7-2, the J gene TRBJ2-3; D possibly corresponds to TRBD2 (5 bases). V gave up 5 bases and J gave up 3 bases, with 12 bases separating them. CDR1 is SGHTA and CDR2 is FQGNSA in the germline V gene. The CDR3 length is 14 residues. Here the CDR3 DNA reads TGTGCCAGCAGCCCCGTAGGACTGACAGATACGCAGTATTTT. Encoded protein: CASSPVGLTDTQYF. Together with reference TRBV7-2 and TRBJ2-3, the CDR3 gives the full variable domain: GAGVSQSPSNKVTEKGKDVELRCDPISGHTALYWYRQSLGQGLEFLIYFQGNSAPDKSGLPSDRFSAERTGGSVSTLTIQRTQQEDSAVYLCASSPVGLTDTQYFGPGTRLTVL.

The CDR3 nucleotides read TGTGCCAGCAGTTCACAGGGGTCAGGGACCCAGTACTTC. It yields the protein CASSSQGSGTQYF. J is TRBJ2-5 and V is TRBV27, with 7 bases matching TRBD1. This CDR3 region has 13 residues. J gave up 7 bases and V 4 bases, and 6 bases lay outside the gene matches. Germline CDR1 and CDR2: MNHEY and SMNVEV (reference sequence).

The genes are TRBV11-3 and TRBJ2-1, with D tentatively TRBD1 (6 bases). The V gene's germline CDR1 is SGHNT and CDR2 YENEEA. This CDR3 spans 13 amino acids. Trimming cost V 1 base and J 6 bases, with 7 bases left between them. The CDR3 spells CASSLGRGNEQFF. For the CDR3, the DNA is TGTGCCAGCAGCTTAGGCAGGGGCAATGAGCAGTTCTTC.

The chain is built from TRBV9 and TRBJ2-3; D might be TRBD1 (5 bases). V was shortened by 0 bases and J by 1 base, with 15 bases between the two germline ends. The CDR3 is 17 amino acids. The germline gives CDR1 SGDLS, CDR2 YYNGEE. The CDR3 spells CASSVEGNGQRTDTQYF. DNA of the CDR3: TGTGCCAGCAGCGTAGAAGGCAACGGACAACGCACAGATACGCAGTATTTT.

The J gene is TRBJ1-2, the V gene TRBV5-1, with 7 bases that match TRBD1. Trimming took 4 bases from V and 2 from J; bases not matched to a gene: 8. Germline CDR1 SGHRS, CDR2 YFSETQ. This CDR3 contains 15 residues. CDR3 residues: CASSGDRRLNYGYTF. The DNA for the CDR3 is TGCGCCAGCAGCGGGGACAGACGTTTAAACTATGGCTACACCTTC.

J is TRBJ1-2 and V is TRBV4-2; TRBD1 aligns across 9 bases. CDR1 is LGHNA, CDR2 YNFKEQ, per germline. Trimming took 4 bases from V and 3 from J; bases not matched to a gene: 12. This CDR3 has 17 residues. CDR3 DNA: TGTGCCAGCAGCCTGGCGGGACAGGGTGTTTTTGACTATGGCTACACCTTC. Translating it yields CASSLAGQGVFDYGYTF.

This clone was observed a single time. J is TRBJ2-5 and V is TRBV10-3; a weak D match, TRBD1 (6 bases). The better agreement between TRBJ2-7 and the DNA end casts doubt on the J call. Germline CDR1 ENHRY, CDR2 SYGVKD. This CDR3 is built from 13 residues. The chain's CDR3 is CAISERGFYEQYF. CDR3 sequence (DNA): TGTGCCATCAGTGAAAGGGGGTTCTACGAGCAGTACTTC.